The entry below describes one T cell receptor beta chain. This sample was taken from a study of blood T cells in healthy people across ages. A second PCR of roughly 6 to 12 cycles used a sample-barcoded 5' primer and a J-beta primer mix. Each CDR3 protein gets one entry after TCRdb re-called the 5' RACE reads with MiXCR. Of about 670,000 distinct CDR3 sequences listed, approximately 40% are singletons. This clonotype was sampled from a man older than 75 in good health. Sequenced: blood.

The CDR3 DNA sequence: TGCAGTGCTAGAGATGGGGCTAGCGGGGATTACGAGCAGTACTTC. Residues: CSARDGASGDYEQYF. The V gene is TRBV20-1, the J gene TRBJ2-7, with 9 bases lining up with TRBD2. Germline V gene data show CDR1 as DFQATT and CDR2 as SNEGSKA (reference sequence). CDR3 length equals 15 residues. The V gene end was trimmed by 0 bases and the J gene end by 4 bases; junction bases not matched to a gene: 7.